The text below deals with one T cell receptor beta chain. Its antigen remains unknown. This record comes from a study of OX40 agonist ivuxolimab in advanced cancers. About the research overall: Mean age roughly 65 years, range 23 to 79; around 80% male. Points from the study as a whole: Partial responders at 0.1-3.0 mg/kg showed near-lowest clonal expansion.

Assay used: immunoSEQ multiplex PCR; TCRdb lists only in-frame clones, some missing. The table has more than 25,000 clones, 65% to 90% seen once. Trimming cost V 3 bases and J 9 bases, with 12 bases left between them. Germline V lookup: CDR1 LNHDA, CDR2 SQIVND (reference sequence). This CDR3 is 13 amino acids long. Blood sampling took place at baseline, cycle 4 day 1, and cycle 7 day 1. This clonotype was obtained from an adult with an advanced solid tumor such as melanoma, head and neck, liver or kidney cancer. Sequencing used CD4+ or CD8+ T cells sorted from blood, obtained in a trial of the OX40 agonist ivuxolimab. The chain links TRBV19 to TRBJ2-1, with D tentatively TRBD2 (5 bases). CDR3 amino acids: CASSMTGFVEQFF. CDR3 coding DNA: TGTGCCAGTAGTATGACGGGATTTGTTGAGCAGTTCTTC. Looking up the rest from reference TRBV19 and TRBJ2-1 gives the full variable domain: DGGITQSPKYLFRKEGQNVTLSCEQNLNHDAMYWYRQDPGQGLRLIYYSQIVNDFQKGDIAEGYSVSREKKESFPLTVTSAQKNPTAFYLCASSMTGFVEQFFGPGTRLTVL.